These 21 T cell receptor beta chains were sequenced from one sample in a study of blood T cell repertoires in COVID-19. Sequencing used immunoSEQ multiplex PCR; TCRdb keeps in-frame clones, though not all of them. The table lists over 95,000 clones, around 79% of them singletons. The sequenced sample consisted of peripheral blood. Receptor source: a woman aged 80 or older with active or convalescent COVID-19.

The rearrangement joins TRBV19 to TRBJ1-2; the match to TRBD1 covers 7 bases. The CDR3 covers 14 residues. Losses at the gene ends were 7 bases for V and 3 bases for J; bases not matched to a gene: 8. Germline V gene lookup returns CDR1 LNHDA and CDR2 SQIVND (reference sequence). The DNA of the CDR3 is TGTGCCAGTACGGAGGGGGCGGAATACTATGGCTACACCTTC. Amino acids: CASTEGAEYYGYTF.

This sequence joins TRBV9 and TRBJ2-5, with TRBD2 identical over 7 bases. Germline values: CDR1 SGDLS, CDR2 YYNGEE. The trim removed 2 bases at V and 2 bases at J, leaving 6 bases unmatched. The CDR3 is made up of 15 amino acids. The CDR3 protein is CASSVGGTAQETQYF. Written as DNA, the CDR3 is TGTGCCAGCAGCGTCGGGGGGACGGCTCAAGAGACCCAGTACTTC.

This clone showed up just a few times. Other DNA sequences from this sample encode an identical CDR3 as well. V gene TRBV4-3 combines with J gene TRBJ2-5; no reliable D call. Germline values: CDR1 LGHNA, CDR2 YSLEER. The V and J ends lost 0 bases and 2 bases respectively, with 4 bases between them. This CDR3 has 13 amino acids. In nucleotides, the CDR3 is TGCGCCAGCAGCCAAGAAGCGCAAGAGACCCAGTACTTC. Its protein is CASSQEAQETQYF.

This clone was seen once. The chain combines TRBV20-1 with TRBJ2-7; D gene ambiguous. The germline gives CDR1 DFQATT, CDR2 SNEGSKA (reference sequence). This CDR3 is built from 11 residues. Trimming stripped 1 base from V and 2 bases from J, with 3 bases between. CDR3 amino acids: CSARGAYEQYF. The CDR3 DNA reads as TGCAGTGCTAGAGGCGCCTACGAGCAGTACTTC.

This sequence joins TRBV28 and TRBJ2-3; TRBD2 matches 11 bases. Trimming took 7 bases from V and 2 from J; bases not matched to a gene: 5. CDR1 and CDR2 from the germline V gene are MDHEN and SYDVKM. This CDR3 has 15 amino acids. In nucleotides, the CDR3 is TGTGCCAGCACCCCGGGACTAGCGGACACAGATACGCAGTATTTT. Its translation is CASTPGLADTDTQYF.

V gene TRBV27 combines with J gene TRBJ2-1; 7 bases are a match to TRBD2. Germline values: CDR1 MNHEY, CDR2 SMNVEV (reference sequence). Trimming at V came to 3 bases and at J to 8 bases, leaving 10 bases not matched to a gene. CDR3 length: 15 residues. CDR3 nucleotides: TGTGCCAGCAGTTTCGAGGTGGGCGGGAGCCATGAGCAGTTCTTC. Amino acids: CASSFEVGGSHEQFF.

This clone was recorded only once. The chain joins TRBV9 to TRBJ2-1, with 9 bases fitting TRBD2. This CDR3 region has 15 residues. Germline assignment: CDR1 SGDLS and CDR2 YYNGEE. J lost 0 bases, V lost 4 bases, and 2 bases had no gene match. The CDR3 DNA follows: TGTGCCAGCAGCTCTAGCGGGAACTCCTACAATGAGCAGTTCTTC. Translated: CASSSSGNSYNEQFF.

This rearrangement joins TRBV28 to TRBJ1-5, with 8 bases lining up with TRBD1. Trimming took 5 bases from V and 7 from J; bases not matched to a gene: 10. Germline lookup yields CDR1 MDHEN and CDR2 SYDVKM. This CDR3 has 15 residues. CDR3 DNA sequence: TGTGCCAGCAGTCCAAGACTCAGGGGGCGGCAGCCCCAGCATTTT. Its protein product is CASSPRLRGRQPQHF.

This chain joins TRBV13 and TRBJ2-1; D is ambiguous. The length of the CDR3 is 12 residues. Germline CDR1 is PRHDT and CDR2 is FYEKMQ (reference sequence). Trimming left V 3 bases short and J 7 bases short, with 7 bases between. CDR3 in amino acids: CASSFGENEQFF. The CDR3 DNA follows: TGTGCCAGCAGCTTTGGAGAGAATGAGCAGTTCTTC. Combining the CDR3 with reference TRBV13 and TRBJ2-1 gives the whole variable domain AAGVIQSPRHLIKEKRETATLKCYPIPRHDTVYWYQQGPGQDPQFLISFYEKMQSDKGSIPDRFSAQQFSDYHSELNMSSLELGDSALYFCASSFGENEQFFGPGTRLTVL.

The rearrangement joins TRBV5-4 to TRBJ2-5; 16 bases map to TRBD2. The CDR3 runs 15 residues. Trimming removed 3 bases from V and 9 bases from J; junction bases left unmatched: 5. Germline V gene sequence: CDR1 SGHNT, CDR2 YYREEE (reference sequence). For the CDR3, the DNA is TGTGCCAGCAGCTCGTCCGGGACTAGCGGGAGGGCCCAGTACTTC. This encodes CASSSSGTSGRAQYF. The entire variable domain, with the rest obtained from reference TRBV5-4 and TRBJ2-5, is as follows: ETGVTQSPTHLIKTRGQQVTLRCSSQSGHNTVSWYQQALGQGPQFIFQYYREEENGRGNFPPRFSGLQFPNYSSELNVNALELDDSALYLCASSSSGTSGRAQYFGPGTRLLVL.

This clone was recorded at least ten times. This sequence joins TRBV28 and TRBJ2-5; 8 nucleotides align to TRBD1. From germline, CDR1 is MDHEN and CDR2 SYDVKM. This CDR3 is built from 16 residues. V was clipped by 2 bases and J by 5 bases; unmatched bases: 10. The CDR3 region has the DNA TGTGCCAGCAGTTTAGAGCAGGGGGCCACGGCGGAGACCCAGTACTTC. Amino acid sequence: CASSLEQGATAETQYF.

The chain has TRBV7-2 and TRBJ2-5; 12 bases agree with TRBD2. CDR3 size: 14 residues. The V gene's germline CDR1 is SGHTA and CDR2 FQGNSA. Trimming at V came to 4 bases and at J to 4 bases, leaving 1 base not matched to a gene. The CDR3 loop is CASSWGLAGETQYF. The DNA for the CDR3 is TGTGCCAGCAGCTGGGGACTAGCGGGAGAGACCCAGTACTTC.

This clone was detected only a few times. The V call is TRBV7-3, the J call TRBJ2-7; no firm D call. This CDR3 spans 12 amino acids. Germline V gene data show CDR1 as SGHTA and CDR2 as FQGTGA. V was shortened by 5 bases and J by 7 bases, with 12 bases between the two germline ends. This CDR3 is CASSPQVEEQYF. The CDR3 DNA reads TGTGCCAGCAGCCCCCAGGTAGAAGAGCAGTACTTC.

CDR3 sequence reads: CASSLDRANTEAFF. The CDR3 bases are TGTGCCAGCAGCTTGGACAGGGCAAACACTGAAGCTTTCTTT. The chain employs TRBV5-4 and TRBJ1-1, with a tentative D call TRBD1 (6 bases). The CDR3 sequence is 14 residues long. V lost 0 bases and J lost 2, with 8 bases in between. CDR1 is SGHNT, CDR2 YYREEE, per germline (reference sequence).

V gene TRBV5-4 combines with J gene TRBJ2-2; D might be TRBD2 (6 bases). In germline, CDR1 is SGHNT, CDR2 YYREEE (reference sequence). CDR3 length: 16 residues. The ends were cut back, 0 bases at V and 6 bases at J, with 15 bases in the middle. In nucleotides, the CDR3 is TGTGCCAGCAGCTTGGTGCCGGGAGAAGTTTCCGGGGAGCTGTTTTTT. This translates into CASSLVPGEVSGELFF.

V is TRBV7-6 and J is TRBJ2-2; 13 bases are a match to TRBD2. The V gene's germline CDR1 is SGHVS and CDR2 FNYEAQ. The CDR3 consists of 18 residues. Unmatched junction bases numbered 6, after V lost 5 bases and J lost 0 bases. For the CDR3, the DNA is TGTGCCAGCAGCCCGCGACTAGCGGGAGGTACGAACACCGGGGAGCTGTTTTTT. Its protein product is CASSPRLAGGTNTGELFF.

The V and J genes are TRBV5-1 and TRBJ2-5; a weak D match, TRBD2 (6 bases). This CDR3 region has 16 residues. CDR1 is SGHRS, CDR2 YFSETQ, per germline. V lost 0 bases to trimming and J lost 2 bases, with 14 bases between them. The CDR3 DNA follows: TGCGCCAGCAGCTTGGCCCCCCGGGGGTCTCAAGAGACCCAGTACTTC. Translated: CASSLAPRGSQETQYF.

The chain carries TRBV7-9 and TRBJ2-3; 10 nucleotides agree with TRBD2. The CDR3 is 15 amino acids. Trimming took 3 bases from V and 2 from J; bases not matched to a gene: 2. The germline gives CDR1 SEHNR, CDR2 FQNEAQ (reference sequence). CDR3 sequence reads: CASSLGLATTDTQYF. DNA for the CDR3: TGTGCCAGCAGCTTGGGACTAGCGACCACAGATACGCAGTATTTT. Together with reference TRBV7-9 and TRBJ2-3, the CDR3 gives the full variable domain: DTGVSQNPRHKITKRGQNVTFRCDPISEHNRLYWYRQTLGQGPEFLTYFQNEAQLEKSRLLSDRFSAERPKGSFSTLEIQRTEQGDSAMYLCASSLGLATTDTQYFGPGTRLTVL.

This clone appeared a single time. This sequence joins TRBV7-3 and TRBJ1-1; TRBD1 aligns across 7 bases. J lost 4 bases, V lost 4 bases, and 3 bases had no gene match. Per the germline V gene, CDR1 is SGHTA and CDR2 is FQGTGA. The CDR3 extends over 13 amino acids. As DNA, the CDR3 is TGTGCCAGCAGCTCAGGGGGTAGCACTGAAGCTTTCTTT. Amino acid sequence: CASSSGGSTEAFF.

The chain uses TRBV11-2 and TRBJ2-1; D may be TRBD2 (6 bases). V dropped 4 bases and J dropped 15 bases, with 19 bases sitting between them. The CDR3 covers 13 residues. CDR1 SGHAT and CDR2 FQNNGV come from the germline V gene. CDR3 amino acids: CASSSLTAGRGFF. The CDR3 DNA is TGTGCCAGCAGCTCCCTGACGGCGGGAAGGGGGTTCTTC.

This rearrangement joins TRBV28 to TRBJ1-1, with 8 bases matching TRBD1. The germline CDR1 and CDR2 sequences are MDHEN and SYDVKM. V was clipped by 4 bases and J by 1 base; unmatched bases: 2. The CDR3 has 14 amino acids. The CDR3 DNA reads as TGTGCCAGCAGTTCCGGGACAGGGAACACTGAAGCTTTCTTT. Translating gives CASSSGTGNTEAFF.